This T cell receptor (beta chain) was captured by sequencing in a study of cytomegalovirus exposure and HLA in healthy donors. Study findings and constraints: Relative to equally common others, HLA-associated TCR beta chains showed greater clonal expansion in a later analysis. In a later analysis, V- and J-gene trimming of beta chains associated with a DCLRE1C missense variant, replicated independently.

The PCR was carried out with 60 Vbeta primers and 13 Jbeta primers. Sequencing was performed with immunoSEQ multiplex PCR; in TCRdb, only in-frame clones are kept and a portion is missing. The data show approximately 50,000 clones, with around three fifths seen just once and approximately 12% held by the top ten. Each donor was nominally healthy when sampled (though unrecorded immune exposures were likely). This donor's record omits CMV serostatus. This clone was found a few times. Antigen: not known. Trimming took off 4 bases at V and 2 bases at J, with 18 bases between the two ends. Germline CDR1 SGHVS, CDR2 FNYEAQ. This CDR3 has 16 amino acids.

The sequenced sample was PBMCs. The genes are TRBV7-6 and TRBJ2-7, with D tentatively TRBD1 (6 bases). The TCR was taken from a human donor in good health. The CDR3 nucleotides read TGTGCCAGCAGCTCTAGGGCCGGGACATCGACCTACGAGCAGTACTTC. Residues: CASSSRAGTSTYEQYF.